This entry concerns a single TCR beta chain. These data originate in a study of blood T cell repertoires in COVID-19. TCRdb's table, derived via immunoSEQ multiplex PCR, lists solely in-frame clones and lacks some. In the table there are about 80,000 clones, almost 85% of which are singletons. J gave up 2 bases and V 3 bases, and 8 bases lay outside the gene matches. Germline CDR1 reads SGDLS; CDR2 reads YYNGEE. The CDR3 runs 17 residues. The chain uses TRBV9 and TRBJ2-3; 11 bases are a match to TRBD2. Source material: peripheral blood. This TCR derives from an elderly man with acute or convalescent COVID-19. CDR3 in DNA: TGTGCCAGCAGCGCCGTACTAGCGGGGGCCTTCACAGATACGCAGTATTTT. Amino acid sequence: CASSAVLAGAFTDTQYF.